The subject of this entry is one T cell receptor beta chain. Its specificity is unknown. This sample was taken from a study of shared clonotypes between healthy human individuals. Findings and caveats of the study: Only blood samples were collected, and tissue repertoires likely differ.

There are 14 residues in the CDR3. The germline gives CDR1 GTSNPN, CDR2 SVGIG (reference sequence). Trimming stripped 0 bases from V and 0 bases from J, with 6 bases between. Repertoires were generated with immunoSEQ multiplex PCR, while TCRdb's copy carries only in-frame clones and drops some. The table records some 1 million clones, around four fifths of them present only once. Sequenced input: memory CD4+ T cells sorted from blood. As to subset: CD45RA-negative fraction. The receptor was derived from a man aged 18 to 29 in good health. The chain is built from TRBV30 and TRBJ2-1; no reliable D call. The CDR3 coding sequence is TGTGCCTGGAGTGTGCAGCCCTCCTACAATGAGCAGTTCTTC. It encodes CAWSVQPSYNEQFF.